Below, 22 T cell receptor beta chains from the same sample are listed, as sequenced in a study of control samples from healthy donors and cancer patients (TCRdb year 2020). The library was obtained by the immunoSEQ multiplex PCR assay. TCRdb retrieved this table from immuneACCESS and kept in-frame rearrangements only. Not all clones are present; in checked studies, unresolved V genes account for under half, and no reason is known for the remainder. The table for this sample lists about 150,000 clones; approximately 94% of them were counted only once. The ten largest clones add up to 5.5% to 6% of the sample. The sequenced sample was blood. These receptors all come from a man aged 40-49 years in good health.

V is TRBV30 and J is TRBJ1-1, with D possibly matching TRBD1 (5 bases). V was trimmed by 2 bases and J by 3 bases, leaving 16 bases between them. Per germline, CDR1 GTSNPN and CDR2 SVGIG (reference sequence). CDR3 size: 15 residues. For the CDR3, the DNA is TGTGCCTGGAGTCGGAAGGGACGGGCACACACTGAAGCTTTCTTT. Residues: CAWSRKGRAHTEAFF.

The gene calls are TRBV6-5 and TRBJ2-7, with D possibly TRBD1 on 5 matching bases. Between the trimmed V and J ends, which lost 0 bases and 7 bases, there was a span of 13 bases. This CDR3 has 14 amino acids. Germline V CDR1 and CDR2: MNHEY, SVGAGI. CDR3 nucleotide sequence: TGTGCCAGCAGTTACTCGAAACAGGCCGAGGAGCAGTACTTC. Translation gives CASSYSKQAEEQYF.

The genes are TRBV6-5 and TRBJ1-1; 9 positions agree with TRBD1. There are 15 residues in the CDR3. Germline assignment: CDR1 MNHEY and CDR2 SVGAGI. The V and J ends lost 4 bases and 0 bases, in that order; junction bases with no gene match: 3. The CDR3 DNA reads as TGTGCCAGCAGTTCGGGACAGGGATTGAACACTGAAGCTTTCTTT. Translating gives CASSSGQGLNTEAFF.

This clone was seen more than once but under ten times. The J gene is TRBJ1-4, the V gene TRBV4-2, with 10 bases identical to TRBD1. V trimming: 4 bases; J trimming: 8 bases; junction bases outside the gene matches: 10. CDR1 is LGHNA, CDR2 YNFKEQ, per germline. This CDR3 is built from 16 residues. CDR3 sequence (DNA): TGTGCCAGCAGCCCGGGACAGGGGCCCAAGGAGGAAAAACTGTTTTTT. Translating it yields CASSPGQGPKEEKLFF.

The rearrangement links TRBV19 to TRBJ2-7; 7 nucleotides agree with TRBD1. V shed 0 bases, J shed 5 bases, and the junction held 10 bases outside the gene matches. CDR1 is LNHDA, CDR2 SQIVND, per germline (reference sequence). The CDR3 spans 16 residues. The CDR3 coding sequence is TGTGCCAGTAGTATAGAAGGAACAGGGGTGAGAGACGAGCAGTACTTC. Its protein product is CASSIEGTGVRDEQYF.

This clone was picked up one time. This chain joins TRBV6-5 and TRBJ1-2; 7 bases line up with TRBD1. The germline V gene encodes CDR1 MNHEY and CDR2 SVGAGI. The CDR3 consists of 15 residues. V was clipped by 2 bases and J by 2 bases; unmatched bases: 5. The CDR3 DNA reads TGTGCCAGCAGTTACCTCCGGGACAGCAACTATGGCTACACCTTC. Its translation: CASSYLRDSNYGYTF.

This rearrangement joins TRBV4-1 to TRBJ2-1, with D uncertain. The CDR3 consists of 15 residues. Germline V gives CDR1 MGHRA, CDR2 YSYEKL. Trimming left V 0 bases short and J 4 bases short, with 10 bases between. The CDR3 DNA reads TGCGCCAGCAGCCAAGATCCAAGTTTATACAATGAGCAGTTCTTC. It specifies CASSQDPSLYNEQFF.

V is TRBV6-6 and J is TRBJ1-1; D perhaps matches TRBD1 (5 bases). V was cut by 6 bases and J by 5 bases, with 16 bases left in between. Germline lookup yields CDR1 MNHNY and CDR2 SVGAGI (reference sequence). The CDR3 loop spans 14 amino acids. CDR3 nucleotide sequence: TGTGCCAGCAGGGACTCAGGGCGGTCGACTGAAGCTTTCTTT. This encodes CASRDSGRSTEAFF.

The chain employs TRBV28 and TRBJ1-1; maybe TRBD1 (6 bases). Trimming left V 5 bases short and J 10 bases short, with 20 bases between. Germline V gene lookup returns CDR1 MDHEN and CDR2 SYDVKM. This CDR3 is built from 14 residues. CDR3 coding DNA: TGTGCCAGCAGTCCTAAAGGGGGGGCCGCTGGAGCTTTCTTT. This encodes CASSPKGGAAGAFF.

CDR3 protein: CASSVVLSSEQFF. In DNA, the CDR3 is TGTGCCAGCAGCGTGGTCCTATCCAGTGAGCAGTTCTTC. V gene TRBV9 combines with J gene TRBJ2-1; no firm D call. CDR1 is SGDLS and CDR2 is YYNGEE in the germline V gene. V was pared by 2 bases and J by 9 bases, with 12 bases between. The CDR3 runs to 13 residues.

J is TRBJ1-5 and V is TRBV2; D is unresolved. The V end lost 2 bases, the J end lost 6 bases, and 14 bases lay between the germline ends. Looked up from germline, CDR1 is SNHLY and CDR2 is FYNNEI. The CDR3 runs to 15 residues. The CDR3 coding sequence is TGTGCCAGCAGTGAAACAAGCGGGAGAAGTCAGCCCCAGCATTTT. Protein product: CASSETSGRSQPQHF.

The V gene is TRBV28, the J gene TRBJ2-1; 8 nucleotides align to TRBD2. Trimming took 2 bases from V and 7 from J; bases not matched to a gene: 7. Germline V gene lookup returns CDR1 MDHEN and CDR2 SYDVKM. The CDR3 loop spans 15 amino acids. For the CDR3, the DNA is TGTGCCAGCAGTTTAGGCGGGGGGCCGGAAAATGAGCAGTTCTTC. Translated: CASSLGGGPENEQFF.

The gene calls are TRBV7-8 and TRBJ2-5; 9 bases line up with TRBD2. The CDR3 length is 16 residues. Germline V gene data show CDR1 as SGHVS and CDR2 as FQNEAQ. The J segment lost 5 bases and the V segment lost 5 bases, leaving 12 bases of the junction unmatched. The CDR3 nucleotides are TGTGCCAGCAGCAAAAACAGTGGCGGGGGGGCCGAGACCCAGTACTTC. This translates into CASSKNSGGGAETQYF.

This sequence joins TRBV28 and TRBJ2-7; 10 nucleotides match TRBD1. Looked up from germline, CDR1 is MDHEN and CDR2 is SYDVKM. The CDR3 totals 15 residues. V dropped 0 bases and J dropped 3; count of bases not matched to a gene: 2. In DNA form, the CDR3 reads TGTGCCAGCAGTTTATGGGGGGACAGGGGCTACGAGCAGTACTTC. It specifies CASSLWGDRGYEQYF.

This CDR3 reads CASSHPRDRDDSNTEAFF. CDR3 nucleotide sequence: TGTGCCAGCAGCCATCCCCGGGACAGGGACGACTCGAACACTGAAGCTTTCTTT. This chain connects TRBV9 to TRBJ1-1; 9 bases agree with TRBD1. In germline, CDR1 is SGDLS, CDR2 YYNGEE. The CDR3 length is 18 residues. With V trimmed by 4 bases and J by 1 base, 14 bases remained unmatched.

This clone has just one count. The CDR3 region is CASSPRRATEAFF. The CDR3, as DNA: TGTGCCAGCTCACCACGCAGGGCCACTGAAGCTTTCTTT. The genes are TRBV18 and TRBJ1-1, with a weak D call TRBD1 (5 bases). Trimming took off 1 base at V and 4 bases at J, with 7 bases between the two ends. The CDR3 is 13 amino acids. Germline-derived CDR1 and CDR2 are KGHSH and LQKENI.

This CDR3 is CASSLWPTDTQYF. DNA for the CDR3: TGTGCCAGCAGCTTGTGGCCCACAGATACGCAGTATTTT. The V call is TRBV5-4, the J call TRBJ2-3; no clear D gene. The CDR3 loop spans 13 amino acids. V was cut by 1 base and J by 2 bases, with 5 bases left in between. Per germline, CDR1 SGHNT and CDR2 YYREEE (reference sequence).

The CDR3 protein is CASSPSGGPYEQYF. CDR3 nucleotide sequence: TGTGCCAGCAGTCCTAGCGGGGGCCCCTACGAGCAGTACTTC. The chain employs TRBV27 and TRBJ2-7, with 10 nucleotides matching TRBD2. This CDR3 has 14 residues. Looked up from germline, CDR1 is MNHEY and CDR2 is SMNVEV (reference sequence). The V gene end was trimmed by 5 bases and the J gene end by 2 bases; junction bases not matched to a gene: 3.

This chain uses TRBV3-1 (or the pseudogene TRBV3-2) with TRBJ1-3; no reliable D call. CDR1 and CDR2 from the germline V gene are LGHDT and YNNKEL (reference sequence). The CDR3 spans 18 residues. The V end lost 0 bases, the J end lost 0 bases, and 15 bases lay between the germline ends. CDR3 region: CASSQERDTSYSGNTIYF. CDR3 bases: TGTGCCAGCAGCCAAGAAAGAGACACGTCCTACTCTGGAAACACCATATATTTT.

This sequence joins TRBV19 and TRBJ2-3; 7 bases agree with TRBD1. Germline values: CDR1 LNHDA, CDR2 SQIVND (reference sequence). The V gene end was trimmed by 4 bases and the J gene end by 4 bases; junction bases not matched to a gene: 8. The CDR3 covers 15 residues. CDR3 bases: TGTGCCAGTAGTACCCCGACAGGGCAAGCAGATACGCAGTATTTT. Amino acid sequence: CASSTPTGQADTQYF.

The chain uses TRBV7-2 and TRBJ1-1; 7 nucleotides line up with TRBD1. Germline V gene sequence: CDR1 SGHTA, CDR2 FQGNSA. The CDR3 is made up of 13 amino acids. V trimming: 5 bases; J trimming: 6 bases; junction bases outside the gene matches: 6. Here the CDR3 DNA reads TGTGCCAGCAGCCCACAGGGGTTCCCTGAAGCTTTCTTT. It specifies CASSPQGFPEAFF.

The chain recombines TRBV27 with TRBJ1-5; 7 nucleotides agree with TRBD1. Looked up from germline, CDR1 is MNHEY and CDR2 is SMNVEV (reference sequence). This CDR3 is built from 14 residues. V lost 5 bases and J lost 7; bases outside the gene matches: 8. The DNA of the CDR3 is TGTGCCAGCAGTACTCGACAGGGCGTCCAGCCCCAGCATTTT. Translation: CASSTRQGVQPQHF.